The clone carrying this T cell receptor (beta chain) was found a few times. These data are taken from a study of blood T cell repertoires in COVID-19. For the study at large: Acute and convalescent COVID-19 samples came from the United States, Italy and Spain. T cells, B-cell-depleted T cells, or PBMCs supplied cDNA or gDNA.

How the authors handled the data: Amplification from reference gene primers served as the basis for estimated nucleated cell counts. Using immunoSEQ multiplex PCR, the repertoire was profiled, and TCRdb retains in-frame clones only, with some absent. The V and J calls and clone size come from that table; D and trimming were worked out from the DNA. The repertoire holds 55,000 to 70,000 clones, with approximately 86% as singletons. The CDR3 sequence is 14 residues long. V was pared by 4 bases and J by 3 bases, with 2 bases of the junction left unmatched. Germline loops: CDR1 SNHLY, CDR2 FYNNEI. The source is a man aged 50 to 59 with acute or convalescent COVID-19. The sequenced sample was peripheral blood. The V gene is TRBV2, the J gene TRBJ2-7, with 11 positions matching TRBD1. This CDR3 reads CASSVGTGGYEQYF. As DNA, the CDR3 is TGTGCCAGCAGTGTGGGGACAGGGGGCTACGAGCAGTACTTC. The variable domain in full, with the rest retrieved from reference TRBV2 and TRBJ2-7, is EPEVTQTPSHQVTQMGQEVILRCVPISNHLYFYWYRQILGQKVEFLVSFYNNEISEKSEIFDDQFSVERPDGSNFTLKIRSTKLEDSAMYFCASSVGTGGYEQYFGPGTRLTVT.